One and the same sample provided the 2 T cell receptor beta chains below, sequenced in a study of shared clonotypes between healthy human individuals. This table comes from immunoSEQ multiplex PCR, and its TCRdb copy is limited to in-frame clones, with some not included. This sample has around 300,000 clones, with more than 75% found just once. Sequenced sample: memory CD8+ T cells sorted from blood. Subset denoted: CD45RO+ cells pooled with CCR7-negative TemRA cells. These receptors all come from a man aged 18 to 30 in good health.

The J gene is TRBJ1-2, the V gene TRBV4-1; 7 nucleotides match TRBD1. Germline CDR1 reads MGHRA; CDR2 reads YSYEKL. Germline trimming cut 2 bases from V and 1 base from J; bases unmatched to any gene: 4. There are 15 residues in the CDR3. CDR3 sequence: CASSQSSGGNYGYTF. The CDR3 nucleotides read TGCGCCAGCAGCCAATCCTCAGGGGGTAACTATGGCTACACCTTC.

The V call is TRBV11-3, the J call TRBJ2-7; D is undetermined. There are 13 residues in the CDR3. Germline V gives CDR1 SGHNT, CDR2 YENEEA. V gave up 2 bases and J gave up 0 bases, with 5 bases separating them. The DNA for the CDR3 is TGTGCCAGCAGCTTAACGGACTCCTACGAGCAGTACTTC. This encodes CASSLTDSYEQYF.